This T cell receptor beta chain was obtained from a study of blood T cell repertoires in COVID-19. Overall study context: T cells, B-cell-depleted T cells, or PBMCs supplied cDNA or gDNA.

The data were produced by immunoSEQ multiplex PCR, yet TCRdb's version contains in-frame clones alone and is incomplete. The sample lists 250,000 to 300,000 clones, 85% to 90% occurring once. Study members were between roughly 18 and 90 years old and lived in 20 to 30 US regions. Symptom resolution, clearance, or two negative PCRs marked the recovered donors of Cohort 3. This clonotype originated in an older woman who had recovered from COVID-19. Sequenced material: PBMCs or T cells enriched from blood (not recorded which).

CDR3 in DNA: TGTGCCAGCAGCCCTGGGACAGCCGATGAAAAACTGTTTTTT. This sequence encodes CASSPGTADEKLFF. The J gene is TRBJ1-4, the V gene TRBV9; TRBD1 matches at 7 bases. CDR3 length equals 14 residues. With 4 bases clipped from V and 6 bases from J, the junction kept 6 bases outside the gene matches. CDR1 and CDR2 (germline): SGDLS, YYNGEE. The full variable domain, its missing parts supplied by reference TRBV9 and TRBJ1-4, is DSGVTQTPKHLITATGQRVTLRCSPRSGDLSVYWYQQSLDQGLQFLIQYYNGEERAKGNILERFSAQQFPDLHSELNLSSLELGDSALYFCASSPGTADEKLFFGSGTQLSVL.